The TCR beta chain under discussion was sequenced for a study of glioma-infiltrating T cells after dendritic cell vaccination. Study summary: Patients received autologous tumor lysate-pulsed dendritic cell vaccination between about 2003 and 2013.

The germline gives CDR1 SNHLY, CDR2 FYNNEI. Trimming left V 1 base short and J 0 bases short, with 6 bases between. CDR3 length: 14 residues. Primers: 60 V beta forward and 13 J beta reverse. Repertoires were generated with immunoSEQ multiplex PCR, while TCRdb's copy carries only in-frame clones and drops some. The data contain more than 85,000 clones, around 91% of them singletons. Noted time point: after dendritic cell vaccination, including at tumor progression/relapse. Only patients with spare fresh-frozen tumor and over two years of follow-up were included. The chain links TRBV2 to TRBJ1-2, with D unresolved. This TCR was recovered from a human donor with glioblastoma. The starting material was blood, obtained after dendritic cell vaccination. The CDR3 DNA follows: TGTGCCAGCAGTGAAGGGCAGTCTAACTATGGCTACACCTTC. This gives the protein CASSEGQSNYGYTF.